Listed below are T cell receptor beta chains from one sample, sequenced in a study of early T cells in non-severe SARS-CoV-2 infection. A single record per CDR3 protein comes from TCRdb applying MiXCR to the 5' RACE reads. Of 25,000 to 30,000 distinct CDR3 sequences listed, roughly 4.3% were seen once; the top ten hold approximately 10%. The sample consisted of whole blood. The receptors here all came from an adult who was a healthcare worker with PCR-confirmed SARS-CoV-2 infection or an uninfected control (not recorded which). The CDR3 runs from the conserved cysteine through the conserved F or W. The D gene is left open where the match is weak. Size is stated for part of the rows, as once, few or many counts, or as a class when the clone is expanded.

many,TRBJ1-6,TRBV7-9,TRBD1,TGTGCCAGCCAGGGACAGGGGAATTCACCCCTCCACTTT,CASQGQGNSPLHF
many,TRBJ2-3,TRBV6-2/TRBV6-3,NA,TGTGCCAGCAGTTACTCGACTAGCACAGATACGCAGTATTTT,CASSYSTSTDTQYF
many,TRBJ1-1,TRBV7-2,NA,TGTGCCAGCAGCTCCCACAGGGTTACTGAAGCTTTCTTT,CASSSHRVTEAFF
medium-sized,TRBJ2-1,TRBV11-2,NA,TGTGCCAGCAGCTTAAGGGCGGATAGCTCCTACAATGAGCAGTTCTTC,CASSLRADSSYNEQFF
many,TRBJ2-5,TRBV29-1,TRBD1,TGCAGCGTTCTAGGACAGGGCGGTGAGACCCAGTACTTC,CSVLGQGGETQYF
many,TRBJ2-5,TRBV29-1,NA,TGCAGCGTTCGGGCGTCCGCCCAAGAGACCCAGTACTTC,CSVRASAQETQYF
many,TRBJ2-7,TRBV20-1,TRBD1,TGCAGTGCTTCCGGGACAGGGGGCATGGGTGAGCAGTACTTC,CSASGTGGMGEQYF
many,TRBJ2-2,TRBV20-1,TRBD2,TGCAGTGCTAGAGCGAGGGCTGGGACTAGCGGGAGTCGGTGGGACACCGGGGAGCTGTTTTTT,CSARARAGTSGSRWDTGELFF
many,TRBJ1-1,TRBV12-3/TRBV12-4,NA,TGTGCCAGCAGTTTTAGGACTGAAGCTTTCTTT,CASSFRTEAFF
many,TRBJ1-1,TRBV5-6,NA,TGTGCCAGCAGCTCGCAGCCCGACACTGAAGCTTTCTTT,CASSSQPDTEAFF
NA,TRBJ2-4,TRBV28,TRBD2,TGTGCCAGCAGTTTACTTTCGGGAGGGCCTGAGATCCCCAAAAACATTCAGTACTTC,CASSLLSGGPEIPKNIQYF
many,TRBJ2-1,TRBV20-1,TRBD2,TGCAGTGCTCCCCATCTCGCGGGAGCTAATGAGCAGTTCTTC,CSAPHLAGANEQFF
many,TRBJ1-1,TRBV19,NA,TGTGCCAGTAGTAAGGAGAGGAACACTGAAGCTTTCTTT,CASSKERNTEAFF
many,TRBJ2-3,TRBV10-3,NA,TGTGCCATCAGTGGTTCAACCCTTGCAGATACGCAGTATTTT,CAISGSTLADTQYF
many,TRBJ2-1,TRBV5-1,NA,TGCGCCAGCAGCTTGGCTCCCGATGAGCAGTTCTTC,CASSLAPDEQFF
many,TRBJ2-3,TRBV7-8,NA,TGTGCCAGCAGCGAACTACAGGGCCATACGCAGTATTTT,CASSELQGHTQYF
few,TRBJ2-6,TRBV6-5,TRBD1,TGTGCCAGCAGGGAACTGGGACAGTCGGGTGGGGCCAACGTCCTGACTTTC,CASRELGQSGGANVLTF
many,TRBJ2-7,TRBV19,TRBD1,TGTGCCAGTAGTACCTCGACAGGGGTCGAGCAGTACTTC,CASSTSTGVEQYF
many,TRBJ1-5,TRBV7-2,TRBD1,TGTGCCAGCAGCTTAGCCCCGACAGGGGGCGGGAGTCAGCCCCAGCATTTT,CASSLAPTGGGSQPQHF
many,TRBJ1-1,TRBV12-3/TRBV12-4,NA,TGTGCCAGCAGTTTTGAGGACAGCCTGAACACTGAAGCTTTCTTT,CASSFEDSLNTEAFF
few,TRBJ2-3,TRBV10-2,NA,TGCGCCAGCAGTGAGTCCGGAGATACGCAGTATTTT,CASSESGDTQYF
NA,TRBJ1-4,TRBV5-1,NA,TGCGCCAGCAGCTTGACGTGGCCGAATGAAAAACTGTTTTTT,CASSLTWPNEKLFF
many,TRBJ1-4,TRBV4-3,TRBD1,TGCGCCAGCAGCCAAGAAAGGGGGCGCGGTGAAAAACTGTTTTTT,CASSQERGRGEKLFF
few,TRBJ2-5,TRBV5-1,NA,TGCGCCAGCAGCTTGGTTTATGGCCAAGAGACCCAGTACTTC,CASSLVYGQETQYF
many,TRBJ2-1,TRBV28,NA,TGTGCCAGCAGGGCGGGAAGCTTTGGATATGAGCAGTTCTTC,CASRAGSFGYEQFF
many,TRBJ1-2,TRBV6-6,NA,TGTGCCAGCAGTTCCCAGGGAGAGTCTAACTATGGCTACACCTTC,CASSSQGESNYGYTF
many,TRBJ2-3,TRBV20-1,NA,TGCAGTGCTAGAGATTTCGAGGGTGTTACAGATACGCAGTATTTT,CSARDFEGVTDTQYF
NA,TRBJ2-3,TRBV7-3,TRBD2,TGTGCCAGCAGCCCCACTGGCGGGAGGGCCACAGATACGCAGTATTTT,CASSPTGGRATDTQYF
many,TRBJ2-6,TRBV28,NA,TGTGCCAGCAGTTTTTCCGGGGCCAACGTCCTGATTTTC,CASSFSGANVLIF
medium-sized,TRBJ1-2,TRBV29-1,NA,TGCAGCGTTGAAGTTCAAGGGTCGGATGGCTACACCTTC,CSVEVQGSDGYTF
few,TRBJ2-7,TRBV29-1,NA,TGCAGCGTTAGAAAAAGCTCCTACGAGCAGTACTTC,CSVRKSSYEQYF
many,TRBJ2-4,TRBV12-3/TRBV12-4,TRBD1,TGTGCCAGCAGAGACGGACAGGGTCTAGCCAAAAACATTCAGTACTTC,CASRDGQGLAKNIQYF
many,TRBJ2-2,TRBV5-4,TRBD2,TGTGCCAGCAGCTTAATAGCGGGAGAGGCCGGGGAGCTGTTTTTT,CASSLIAGEAGELFF
medium-sized,TRBJ2-1,TRBV19,NA,TGTGCCAGTACCGGGAGACCGGGCAATGAGCAGTTCTTC,CASTGRPGNEQFF
many,TRBJ1-2,TRBV12-3/TRBV12-4,NA,TGTGCCAGCAGTTTCGGATCGGGCCCCTATGGCTACACCTTC,CASSFGSGPYGYTF
few,TRBJ2-2,TRBV27,NA,TGTGCCAGCAGAAACACCGGGGAGCTGTTTTTT,CASRNTGELFF
many,TRBJ1-6,TRBV9,NA,TGTGCCAGCAGAAGTAGGGAAGGGGAGAGCTCACCCCTCCACTTT,CASRSREGESSPLHF
many,TRBJ1-5,TRBV20-1,NA,TGCAGTGCTAGAGATCAGCTTACCGGGGGTCAGCCCCAGCATTTT,CSARDQLTGGQPQHF
few,TRBJ1-1,TRBV20-1,NA,TGCAGTGCTAGGTTTCGAGATCTTGAAGCTTTCTTT,CSARFRDLEAFF